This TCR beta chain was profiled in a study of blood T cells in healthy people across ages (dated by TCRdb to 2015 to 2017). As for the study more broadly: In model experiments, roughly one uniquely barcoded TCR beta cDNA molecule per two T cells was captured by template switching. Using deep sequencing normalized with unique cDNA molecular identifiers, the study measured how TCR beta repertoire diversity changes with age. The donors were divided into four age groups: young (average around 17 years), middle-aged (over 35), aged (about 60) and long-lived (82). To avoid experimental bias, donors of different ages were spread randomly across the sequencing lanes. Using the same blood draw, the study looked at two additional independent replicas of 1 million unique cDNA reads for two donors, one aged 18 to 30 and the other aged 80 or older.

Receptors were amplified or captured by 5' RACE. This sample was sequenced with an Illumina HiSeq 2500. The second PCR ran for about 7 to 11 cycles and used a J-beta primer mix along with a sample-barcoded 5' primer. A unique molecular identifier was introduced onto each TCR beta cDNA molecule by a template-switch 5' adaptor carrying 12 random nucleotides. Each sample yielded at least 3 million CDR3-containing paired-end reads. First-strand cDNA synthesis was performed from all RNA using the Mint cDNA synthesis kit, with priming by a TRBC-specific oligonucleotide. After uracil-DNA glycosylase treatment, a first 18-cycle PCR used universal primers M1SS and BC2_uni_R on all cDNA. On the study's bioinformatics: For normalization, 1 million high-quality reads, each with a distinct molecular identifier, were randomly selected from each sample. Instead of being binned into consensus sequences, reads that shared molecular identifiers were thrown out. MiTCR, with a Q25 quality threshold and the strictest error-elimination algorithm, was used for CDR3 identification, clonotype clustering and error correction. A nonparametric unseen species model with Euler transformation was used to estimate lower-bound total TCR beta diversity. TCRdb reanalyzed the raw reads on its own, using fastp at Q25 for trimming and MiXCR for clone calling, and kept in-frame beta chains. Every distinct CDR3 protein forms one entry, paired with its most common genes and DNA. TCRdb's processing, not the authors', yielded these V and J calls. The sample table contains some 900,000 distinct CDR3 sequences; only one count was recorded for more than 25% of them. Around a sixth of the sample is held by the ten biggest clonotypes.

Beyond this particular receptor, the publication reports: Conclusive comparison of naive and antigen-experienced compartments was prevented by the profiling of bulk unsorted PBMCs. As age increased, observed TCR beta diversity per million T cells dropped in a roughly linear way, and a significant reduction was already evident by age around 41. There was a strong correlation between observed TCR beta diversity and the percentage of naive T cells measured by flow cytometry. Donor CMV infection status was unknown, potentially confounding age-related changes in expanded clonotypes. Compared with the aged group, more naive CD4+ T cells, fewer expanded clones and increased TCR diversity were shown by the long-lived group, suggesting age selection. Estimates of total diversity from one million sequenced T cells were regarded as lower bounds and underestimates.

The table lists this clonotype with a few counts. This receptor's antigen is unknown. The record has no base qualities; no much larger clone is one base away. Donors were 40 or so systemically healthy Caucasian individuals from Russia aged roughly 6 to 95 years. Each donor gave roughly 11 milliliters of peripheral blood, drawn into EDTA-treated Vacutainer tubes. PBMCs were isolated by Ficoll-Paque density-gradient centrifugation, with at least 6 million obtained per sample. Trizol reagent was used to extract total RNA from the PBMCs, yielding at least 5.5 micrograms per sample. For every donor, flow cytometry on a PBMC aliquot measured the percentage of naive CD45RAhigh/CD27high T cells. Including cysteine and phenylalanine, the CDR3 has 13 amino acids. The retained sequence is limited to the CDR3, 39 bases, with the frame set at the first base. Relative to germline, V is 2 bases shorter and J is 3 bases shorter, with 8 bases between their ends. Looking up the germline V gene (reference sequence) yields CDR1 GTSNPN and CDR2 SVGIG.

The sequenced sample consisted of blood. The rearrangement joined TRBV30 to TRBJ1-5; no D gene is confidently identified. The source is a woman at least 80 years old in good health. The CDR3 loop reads CAWSIGFNQPQHF. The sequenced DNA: TGTGCCTGGAGTATAGGGTTCAATCAGCCCCAGCATTTT. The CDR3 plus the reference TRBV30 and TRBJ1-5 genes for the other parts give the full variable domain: SQTIHQWPATLVQPVGSPLSLECTVEGTSNPNLYWYRQAAGRGLQLLFYSVGIGQISSEVPQNLSASRPQDRQFILSSKKLLLSDSGFYLCAWSIGFNQPQHFGDGTRLSIL.